The source of this T cell receptor beta chain is a study of T cell repertoires in cytomegalovirus infection. About the study: Both recently identified HLA-C-restricted and well-studied HLA-B-restricted CMV epitopes were used in the study.

From germline, CDR1 is SGHVS and CDR2 FNYEAQ. V shed 5 bases, J shed 5 bases, and the junction held 7 bases outside the gene matches. The length of the CDR3 is 14 residues. One entry per CDR3 protein results from TCRdb running MiXCR on the reads. The profile shows about 310,000 distinct CDR3 sequences, 25% of them singletons. Study results and caveats: Within the response measured ex vivo, HLA-C-restricted CMV-specific TCR beta clonotypes were dominant.

There are many counts of this clonotype. Antigen specificity is unknown. This TCR derives from a human donor in good health (CMV status not recorded). Some clones in this sample may be carry-over from other donors' samples. The V call is TRBV7-6, the J call TRBJ2-5; TRBD2 matches at 8 bases. This sample comprised cultured PBMCs, obtained from culture after CMV antigen stimulation. CDR3 coding DNA: TGTGCCAGCAGCCCTCTTTCTAGCGGGGAGACCCAGTACTTC. Protein sequence: CASSPLSSGETQYF.